Shown below are 26 T cell receptor beta chains from a single sample sequenced in a study of patients and donors after allogeneic stem cell transplantation. MiXCR, run by TCRdb on the RT-PCR reads, gives a single entry per CDR3 protein. The table shows roughly 150,000 distinct CDR3 sequences, with about 24% occurring only once. The source material was blood, either unsorted or a sorted T cell fraction (not recorded which). These receptors all come from a human donor who was either an allogeneic HSCT recipient or a stem cell or donor lymphocyte infusion donor (not recorded which). It is not recorded whose cells these are; they may come from a transplant donor.

This clonotype was seen only a few times. The rearrangement links TRBV29-1 to TRBJ1-2, with no clear D. The CDR3 has 15 residues. V lost 6 bases to trimming and J lost 1 base, with 18 bases between them. Germline-derived CDR1 and CDR2 are SQVTM and ANQGSEA. CDR3: CSVRFTDLHNYGYTF. DNA for the CDR3: TGCAGCGTCCGTTTCACGGACCTCCATAACTATGGCTACACCTTC.

This clonotype was counted only a few times. The CDR3 here is CASTSKRPGNHEQYF. The CDR3 DNA sequence: TGTGCCAGCACCTCGAAGAGACCAGGGAACCACGAGCAGTACTTC. The chain links TRBV21-1 to TRBJ2-7; no check of the table's D call, TRBD1, against the DNA was made. TRBV21-1 is a recognized pseudogene. The length of the CDR3 is 15 residues.

This clonotype was seen repeatedly, ten times or more. The V and J genes are TRBV2 and TRBJ1-4, with 8 nucleotides matching TRBD1. This CDR3 is built from 16 residues. The V gene end was trimmed by 4 bases and the J gene end by 1 base; junction bases not matched to a gene: 5. The germline V gene has CDR1 SNHLY and CDR2 FYNNEI. The CDR3 region is CASSADRVGTNEKLFF. The CDR3 nucleotides are TGTGCCAGCAGTGCGGACAGGGTTGGAACTAATGAAAAACTGTTTTTT.

This chain uses TRBV20-1 with TRBJ1-1; D remains unclear. The germline V gene encodes CDR1 DFQATT and CDR2 SNEGSKA (reference sequence). V dropped 3 bases and J dropped 1 base, with 12 bases sitting between them. This CDR3 region has 14 residues. In DNA, the CDR3 is TGCAGTGCTAGTCAGTGGCCGCGGAACACTGAAGCTTTCTTT. Its protein product is CSASQWPRNTEAFF.

The chain links TRBV12-3 or TRBV12-4 to TRBJ2-2; 7 bases are a match to TRBD2. V shed 4 bases and J 1 base; nucleotides not matched to a gene: 3. This CDR3 has 15 amino acids. The CDR3 here is CASSSSSGNTGELFF. CDR3 bases: TGTGCCAGCAGTTCGTCTAGCGGGAACACCGGGGAGCTGTTTTTT.

The chain carries TRBV7-9 and TRBJ1-2, with 7 bases identical to TRBD1. This CDR3 has 16 residues. The V and J ends lost 5 bases and 0 bases, in that order; junction bases with no gene match: 9. The germline gives CDR1 SEHNR, CDR2 FQNEAQ (reference sequence). CDR3 in amino acids: CASSPDRVPANYGYTF. CDR3 nucleotide sequence: TGTGCCAGCAGCCCCGACAGGGTCCCCGCTAACTATGGCTACACCTTC.

This clonotype has just a few counts. The chain links TRBV9 to TRBJ2-1; 7 nucleotides agree with TRBD2. With V trimmed by 4 bases and J by 10 bases, 8 bases remained unmatched. Germline V gene data show CDR1 as SGDLS and CDR2 as YYNGEE. The CDR3 totals 13 residues. The CDR3 sequence is CASSPKRGIEQFF. In nucleotides, the CDR3 is TGTGCCAGCAGCCCCAAGCGGGGAATCGAGCAGTTCTTC.

The rearrangement joins TRBV5-1 to TRBJ1-2; 7 nucleotides align to TRBD1. The CDR3 totals 15 residues. CDR1 is SGHRS and CDR2 is YFSETQ in the germline V gene. Trimming took 3 bases from V and 4 from J; bases not matched to a gene: 9. The CDR3 nucleotides read TGCGCCAGCAGCTCAACAGGGGAGGGGAGCTATGGCTACACCTTC. This codes for CASSSTGEGSYGYTF.

In its sample, this clonotype was seen many times. The J gene is TRBJ1-5, the V gene TRBV5-6; D is undetermined. Germline loops: CDR1 SGHDT, CDR2 YYEEEE. V was trimmed by 0 bases and J by 6 bases, leaving 10 bases between them. The CDR3 runs 14 residues. CDR3 loop: CASSLGASGQPQHF. The CDR3 DNA follows: TGTGCCAGCAGCTTGGGGGCCTCCGGTCAGCCCCAGCATTTT.

Only a few counts were recorded for this clonotype. DNA of the CDR3: TGTGCTAGTGGTCTTGACCCGGCAGGGCAGCCCCAGCATTTT. Its translation is CASGLDPAGQPQHF. The chain is built from TRBV12-5 and TRBJ1-5; perhaps TRBD1 as D (5 bases). Looked up from germline, CDR1 is LGHNT and CDR2 is FRNRAP. CDR3 length: 14 amino acids. V lost 5 bases, J lost 7 bases, and 15 bases lay in between. The variable domain in full, completed from reference TRBV12-5 and TRBJ1-5, reads DARVTQTPRHKVTEMGQEVTMRCQPILGHNTVFWYRQTMMQGLELLAYFRNRAPLDDSGMPKDRFSAEMPDATLATLKIQPSEPRDSAVYFCASGLDPAGQPQHFGDGTRLSIL.

The sample holds a few counts of this clonotype. The CDR3 spells CSVESQVPDTQYF. The CDR3 DNA is TGCAGCGTTGAGTCCCAAGTTCCAGATACGCAGTATTTT. The chain recombines TRBV29-1 with TRBJ2-3; D unclear. Germline V gene lookup returns CDR1 SQVTM and CDR2 ANQGSEA. CDR3 length: 13 residues. V gave up 3 bases and J gave up 4 bases, with 11 bases separating them.

This clonotype was detected only a few times. The chain is built from TRBV7-8 and TRBJ1-5; D is undetermined. The CDR3 runs to 13 residues. Germline V lookup: CDR1 SGHVS, CDR2 FQNEAQ. V was cut by 2 bases and J by 6 bases, with 8 bases left in between. The CDR3 spells CASSLRLFQPQHF. CDR3 in DNA: TGTGCCAGCAGCTTACGGCTTTTTCAGCCCCAGCATTTT.

This clonotype has a handful of counts. The rearrangement uses TRBV12-3 or TRBV12-4 and TRBJ2-7; possible D gene TRBD1, 7 bases. The CDR3 is made up of 14 amino acids. V lost 3 bases, J lost 3 bases, and 12 bases lay in between. The CDR3 is CASSFGQGGYEQYF. DNA for the CDR3: TGTGCCAGCAGTTTCGGGCAGGGGGGCTACGAGCAGTACTTC.

This clonotype was picked up many times. CDR3: CASSLRQLNQPQHF. The CDR3 region has the DNA TGTGCCAGCAGTTTAAGACAGCTCAATCAGCCCCAGCATTTT. The chain employs TRBV12-3 or TRBV12-4 and TRBJ1-5; weak D call: TRBD1 (5 bases). The CDR3 contains 14 residues. Trimming cost V 2 bases and J 3 bases, with 8 bases left between them.

This clonotype showed up just a few times. The chain has TRBV12-3 or TRBV12-4 and TRBJ2-7; D is undetermined. This CDR3 has 13 residues. V lost 3 bases and J 3 bases, leaving 9 bases between the germline ends. The DNA for the CDR3 is TGTGCCAGCAGTTTTCGCGGAAACTACGAGCAGTACTTC. It translates to CASSFRGNYEQYF.

The CDR3 spells CASGRTGRAHGYTF. The CDR3 DNA is TGTGCCAGCGGCCGGACAGGCCGGGCGCATGGCTACACCTTC. This chain links TRBV6-2 or TRBV6-3 with TRBJ1-2, with 7 bases that match TRBD1. This CDR3 spans 14 amino acids. Trimming at V came to 8 bases and at J to 6 bases, leaving 12 bases not matched to a gene. CDR1 and CDR2 from the germline V gene are MNHEY and SVGEGT.

The table lists this clonotype with a few counts. This CDR3 is CASSQGGQESSYNSPLHF. The CDR3 DNA is TGCGCCAGCAGCCAAGGAGGACAGGAGAGCTCCTATAATTCACCCCTCCACTTT. This chain connects TRBV4-1 to TRBJ1-6, with 7 bases matching TRBD1. This CDR3 region has 18 residues. Germline trimming cut 1 base from V and 0 bases from J; bases unmatched to any gene: 6. Germline V gene lookup returns CDR1 MGHRA and CDR2 YSYEKL.

V and J are TRBV7-3 and TRBJ2-1; 7 nucleotides line up with TRBD2. The ends lost 2 bases at V and 5 bases at J; junction bases unmatched: 6. CDR3 size: 15 residues. CDR1 and CDR2 from the germline V gene are SGHTA and FQGTGA. CDR3 DNA sequence: TGTGCCAGCAGCTTAGCGGGAGTCTCGCACAATGAGCAGTTCTTC. This sequence encodes CASSLAGVSHNEQFF.

This clonotype was counted a few times. V gene TRBV5-1 combines with J gene TRBJ1-4; D is undetermined. Germline CDR1 is SGHRS and CDR2 is YFSETQ. V gave up 4 bases and J gave up 3 bases, with 7 bases separating them. CDR3 length: 13 amino acids. The CDR3 DNA is TGCGCCAGCAGCAAGGCCTCTAATGAAAAACTGTTTTTT. Amino acid sequence: CASSKASNEKLFF.

The V call is TRBV12-5, the J call TRBJ1-2, with 8 bases identical to TRBD1. The CDR3 is made up of 14 amino acids. V trimming: 0 bases; J trimming: 14 bases; junction bases outside the gene matches: 11. The germline gives CDR1 LGHNT, CDR2 FRNRAP. The CDR3 reads CASGLVRDRFRATF. The CDR3 DNA follows: TGTGCTAGTGGTTTGGTACGGGACAGGTTCCGAGCTACCTTC.

This chain uses TRBV4-3 with TRBJ1-2, with TRBD1 identical over 9 bases. The germline V gene has CDR1 LGHNA and CDR2 YSLEER. The CDR3 has 15 residues. V trimming: 1 base; J trimming: 4 bases; junction bases outside the gene matches: 4. In nucleotides, the CDR3 is TGCGCCAGCAGCCAAGGGGACAGGGCAATCTATGGCTACACCTTC. This encodes CASSQGDRAIYGYTF.

This chain joins TRBV5-1 and TRBJ2-1, with D maybe TRBD2 (5 bases). The CDR3 is 15 amino acids. Germline loops: CDR1 SGHRS, CDR2 YFSETQ. The V end lost 4 bases, the J end lost 4 bases, and 15 bases lay between the germline ends. CDR3 nucleotides: TGCGCCAGCAGCCCGGGCGGGCTAATTTACAATGAGCAGTTCTTC. It yields the protein CASSPGGLIYNEQFF.

The chain carries TRBV12-3 or TRBV12-4 and TRBJ1-1, with unresolved D. The germline V and J ends were trimmed by 7 bases and 3 bases, with 6 bases remaining between them. CDR3 length equals 11 residues. CDR3 sequence (DNA): TGTGCCAGCATGTGGGACACTGAAGCTTTCTTT. This sequence encodes CASMWDTEAFF.

V and J are TRBV7-2 and TRBJ1-5; D not resolved. V shed 3 bases and J shed 1 base, with 10 bases lying between them. The germline V gene has CDR1 SGHTA and CDR2 FQGNSA. The CDR3 length is 15 residues. In DNA form, the CDR3 reads TGTGCCAGCAGCTTTCGGGGTGTCAGCAATCAGCCCCAGCATTTT. Residues: CASSFRGVSNQPQHF. The full variable domain, its missing parts supplied by reference TRBV7-2 and TRBJ1-5, is GAGVSQSPSNKVTEKGKDVELRCDPISGHTALYWYRQSLGQGLEFLIYFQGNSAPDKSGLPSDRFSAERTGGSVSTLTIQRTQQEDSAVYLCASSFRGVSNQPQHFGDGTRLSIL.

V gene TRBV5-1 combines with J gene TRBJ2-2; 8 positions match TRBD1. V trimming: 3 bases; J trimming: 3 bases; junction bases outside the gene matches: 7. Germline V gene lookup returns CDR1 SGHRS and CDR2 YFSETQ. There are 16 residues in the CDR3. Here the CDR3 reads CASSWRQGRYTGELFF. DNA for the CDR3: TGCGCCAGCAGCTGGAGACAGGGGCGATACACCGGGGAGCTGTTTTTT.

V and J are TRBV5-1 and TRBJ1-2, with 8 positions matching TRBD1. The CDR3 is 13 residues long. The V segment lost 2 bases and the J segment 8 bases; nucleotides outside the gene matches: 5. The germline V gene encodes CDR1 SGHRS and CDR2 YFSETQ. CDR3 amino acids: CASSFQGAEGYTF. CDR3 sequence (DNA): TGCGCCAGCAGCTTTCAGGGGGCGGAAGGCTACACCTTC.